Each of the 26 T cell receptor beta chains below was sequenced from the same sample in a study of regulatory T cells in long-lasting Graves disease (TCRdb year 2021). This specimen's time point label, per the study, means: newly diagnosed GD, antithyroid drugs for less than 3 months. For both TCR sequencing and RNA sequencing, RNA was extracted from PBMCs using TRIzol. Receptor libraries were prepared by multiplex PCR. Sequencer: Illumina HiSeq 4000. iRepertoire HTBI primers and Arm-PCR amplification of CDR3 regions were used to construct TCR beta libraries. Clones were called with MiXCR by TCRdb after fastp trimmed the public reads at Q25, and only in-frame beta chains were retained. Each entry merges the rows of one CDR3 protein and shows their most common DNA and genes. Recorded for this sample are about 620,000 distinct CDR3 sequences; roughly 16% of them occurred a single time. Of the sample, 15% to 20% is held by the ten largest clones.

The same data also contributed to another study, on T cells in Graves' hyperthyroidism and ophthalmopathy.

The sample here was peripheral blood mononuclear cells (PBMCs), taken at new diagnosis, from a patient treated with antithyroid drugs. These receptors were obtained from a woman aged 25 to 39 with Graves disease. Donor details come from another sample of the same person, matched by shared clones.

As to this clonotype: Just one base apart from a much larger clone, this may be a read error. The gene calls are TRBV29-1 and TRBJ1-2, with unresolved D. Germline CDR1 SQVTM, CDR2 ANQGSEA. The CDR3 loop spans 10 amino acids. Written as DNA, the CDR3 is TGCAGCGTTGTGGAGGGTGGCTGCACCTTC. It translates to CSVVEGGCTF.

CDR3 in DNA: TGTGCCAGCACGGGGGCTTCAAGCGTCTTTAATGAAAAACTGTTTTTT. It yields the protein CASTGASSVFNEKLFF. The chain is built from TRBV28 and TRBJ1-4; the D gene is possibly TRBD1 (6 bases). Trimming cost V 7 bases and J 4 bases, with 19 bases left between them. The CDR3 is 16 residues long. The germline CDR1 and CDR2 sequences are MDHEN and SYDVKM.

The table lists this clonotype with a few counts. The chain is built from TRBV20-1 and TRBJ2-3, with D perhaps matching TRBD2 (5 bases). Germline CDR1 DFQATT, CDR2 SNEGSKA (reference sequence). Trimming removed 8 bases from V and 4 bases from J, with 28 bases in between. CDR3 length: 17 residues. CDR3 DNA: TGCAGTTCACTACTCCTCGGAGGAAATATGCCCGCAGATACGCAGTATTTT. It encodes CSSLLLGGNMPADTQYF.

This clonotype was seen ten or more times. The CDR3 sequence is CASSHGTAEAFF. The CDR3 coding sequence is TGTGCCAGCAGCCACGGGACGGCTGAAGCTTTCTTT. The chain carries TRBV3-1 and TRBJ1-1, with a weak D call TRBD1 (5 bases). CDR3 length equals 12 residues. Germline lookup yields CDR1 LGHDT and CDR2 YNNKEL (reference sequence). The V end lost 3 bases, the J end lost 6 bases, and 8 bases lay between the germline ends.

Points on this clonotype: A clone one base away is much larger, so this may be a read error. This sequence joins TRBV24-1 and TRBJ2-5; TRBD1 agrees at 10 bases. The CDR3 has 15 residues. CDR1 and CDR2 (germline): KGHDR, SFDVKD. The chain's CDR3 is CAISGRDRGQETQYF. The CDR3, as DNA: TGTGCCATCAGTGGACGGGACAGGGGACAAGAGACCCAGTACTTC.

This clonotype appeared a few times. This chain connects TRBV28 to TRBJ2-7, with TRBD2 identical over 9 bases. Germline CDR1 and CDR2: MDHEN and SYDVKM. There are 15 residues in the CDR3. V was clipped by 5 bases and J by 2 bases; unmatched bases: 7. CDR3 loop: CASSRSGSRTYEQYF. CDR3 coding DNA: TGTGCCAGCAGTCGTAGCGGGAGCCGAACCTACGAGCAGTACTTC. Supplemented by reference TRBV28 and TRBJ2-7, the full variable domain reads DVKVTQSSRYLVKRTGEKVFLECVQDMDHENMFWYRQDPGLGLRLIYFSYDVKMKEKGDIPEGYSVSREKKERFSLILESASTNQTSMYLCASSRSGSRTYEQYFGPGTRLTVT.

This clonotype was seen only a few times. J is TRBJ2-7 and V is TRBV5-1, with a possible D match to TRBD2 (6 bases). The CDR3 has 17 residues. Between the trimmed V and J ends, which lost 0 bases and 0 bases, there was a span of 16 bases. In germline, CDR1 is SGHRS, CDR2 YFSETQ. Here the CDR3 reads CASSLAYSGGDSYEQYF. In DNA form, the CDR3 reads TGCGCCAGCAGCTTGGCCTATTCCGGGGGAGACTCCTACGAGCAGTACTTC.

The gene calls are TRBV19 and TRBJ2-3; 12 positions agree with TRBD2. J gave up 1 base and V 5 bases, and 4 bases lay outside the gene matches. The CDR3 has 16 residues. The germline gives CDR1 LNHDA, CDR2 SQIVND (reference sequence). The CDR3 coding sequence is TGTGCCAGTAGTGAGGCTAGCGGGAGGGGCACAGATACGCAGTATTTT. This gives the protein CASSEASGRGTDTQYF. The variable domain in full, completed from reference TRBV19 and TRBJ2-3, reads DGGITQSPKYLFRKEGQNVTLSCEQNLNHDAMYWYRQDPGQGLRLIYYSQIVNDFQKGDIAEGYSVSREKKESFPLTVTSAQKNPTAFYLCASSEASGRGTDTQYFGPGTRLTVL.

V and J are TRBV24-1 and TRBJ2-6; D is perhaps TRBD1 (5 bases). CDR3 size: 14 residues. V dropped 4 bases and J dropped 2 bases, with 5 bases sitting between them. Per germline, CDR1 KGHDR and CDR2 SFDVKD. CDR3 residues: CATSDRAGANVLTF. As DNA, the CDR3 is TGTGCCACCAGTGACAGGGCTGGGGCCAACGTCCTGACTTTC.

This clonotype has only a few counts. This chain connects TRBV7-3 to TRBJ1-6, with a possible D match to TRBD1 (5 bases). This CDR3 is 14 amino acids long. V was trimmed by 5 bases and J by 10 bases, leaving 15 bases between them. Germline-derived CDR1 and CDR2 are SGHTA and FQGTGA. CDR3 loop: CASSLTVGGSPLHF. CDR3 coding DNA: TGTGCCAGCAGCCTGACAGTAGGAGGCTCACCCCTCCACTTT. The whole variable domain, filled in from reference TRBV7-3 and TRBJ1-6, reads GAGVSQTPSNKVTEKGKYVELRCDPISGHTALYWYRQSLGQGPEFLIYFQGTGAADDSGLPNDRFFAVRPEGSVSTLKIQRTERGDSAVYLCASSLTVGGSPLHFGNGTRLTVT.

This clonotype was detected ten times or more. The gene calls are TRBV12-3 or TRBV12-4 and TRBJ2-2; a possible D gene is TRBD2 (5 bases). The CDR3 is 16 amino acids. V was clipped by 1 base and J by 7 bases, with 16 bases between them. CDR3 amino acids: CASSLVGLAGNGELFF. CDR3 nucleotides: TGTGCCAGCAGTTTAGTCGGTCTCGCGGGTAACGGGGAGCTGTTTTTT.

This clonotype was seen a handful of times. In DNA, the CDR3 is TGTGCCAGCAGTTACTCCCGACAGGGAGGTGGCTACACCTTC. Translation: CASSYSRQGGGYTF. J is TRBJ1-2 and V is TRBV6-5; 7 positions agree with TRBD1. Germline V lookup: CDR1 MNHEY, CDR2 SVGAGI. The V gene end was trimmed by 0 bases and the J gene end by 7 bases; junction bases not matched to a gene: 5. CDR3 length: 14 amino acids.

This clonotype was observed at least ten times. The chain is built from TRBV12-3 or TRBV12-4 and TRBJ1-2, with D unresolved. There are 14 residues in the CDR3. V was trimmed by 10 bases and J by 0 bases, leaving 15 bases between them. CDR3 DNA: TGTGCCACATCCTTACGGCGAGCTAACTATGGCTACACCTTC. As protein: CATSLRRANYGYTF.

This clonotype was seen many times. The chain is built from TRBV12-3 or TRBV12-4 and TRBJ1-6, with D unresolved. With 5 bases removed from V and 6 bases from J, the gap between germline ends came to 5 bases. The length of the CDR3 is 12 residues. The CDR3 here is CASSPTNSPLHF. In nucleotides, the CDR3 is TGTGCCAGCAGTCCTACTAATTCACCCCTCCACTTT.

The chain carries TRBV6-2 or TRBV6-3 and TRBJ2-3; 7 bases are shared with TRBD2. The trim removed 6 bases at V and 0 bases at J, leaving 9 bases unmatched. Looked up from germline, CDR1 is MNHEY and CDR2 is SVGEGT. The CDR3 is made up of 16 amino acids. The CDR3 region is CASSPHSGVSTDTQYF. The CDR3, as DNA: TGTGCCAGCAGCCCCCACAGCGGGGTTAGCACAGATACGCAGTATTTT.

The J gene is TRBJ1-6, the V gene TRBV25-1; no reliable D call. CDR1 is MGHDK and CDR2 is SYGVNS in the germline V gene. The CDR3 loop spans 12 amino acids. V dropped 3 bases and J dropped 9 bases, with 6 bases sitting between them. For the CDR3, the DNA is TGTGCCAGCAGTGAGGGAATTTCACCCCTCCACTTT. This translates into CASSEGISPLHF.

The V call is TRBV28, the J call TRBJ1-2; a weak D match, TRBD1 (6 bases). The CDR3 contains 13 residues. Germline values: CDR1 MDHEN, CDR2 SYDVKM. Trimming removed 6 bases at V and 4 bases at J, with 12 bases between. DNA of the CDR3: TGTGCCAGCAGGGCCGGACAGATCTATGGCTACACCTTC. This gives the protein CASRAGQIYGYTF.

This clonotype was recorded at least ten times. The genes are TRBV29-1 and TRBJ2-5, with D uncertain. This CDR3 contains 11 residues. The V and J ends lost 8 bases and 5 bases respectively, with 12 bases between them. CDR1 SQVTM and CDR2 ANQGSEA come from the germline V gene. This CDR3 reads CSMRGSETQYF. DNA for the CDR3: TGCAGCATGCGTGGAAGTGAGACCCAGTACTTC.

Notes on this clonotype: The junction departs from germline at one end; a sequencing error may be responsible. The chain is built from TRBV7-7 and TRBJ2-5; TRBD2 might be the D (5 bases). There are 15 residues in the CDR3. Germline loops: CDR1 SSHAT, CDR2 FNYEAQ (reference sequence). CDR3 in DNA: TGTGCTAGCAGCTTATCCTCCGGACTTAAAGAGACCCAGTACTTC. It yields the protein CASSLSSGLKETQYF.

The chain is built from TRBV7-6 and TRBJ2-5, with a tentative D call TRBD2 (5 bases). CDR1 SGHVS and CDR2 FNYEAQ come from the germline V gene. This CDR3 has 17 residues. Trimming removed 1 base at V and 3 bases at J, with 18 bases between. The CDR3 spells CASSLVSLRDTKETQYF. The CDR3 nucleotides read TGTGCCAGCAGCTTAGTTTCTTTGAGGGATACCAAAGAGACCCAGTACTTC.

This clonotype showed up many times. V usage is TRBV11-3 and J usage is TRBJ2-1, with D perhaps matching TRBD2 (6 bases). The V gene's germline CDR1 is SGHNT and CDR2 YENEEA. Trimming removed 0 bases at V and 7 bases at J, with 13 bases between. The CDR3 is made up of 15 amino acids. The CDR3 bases are TGTGCCAGCAGCTTAGAGGCGGGACGAGGGAATGAGCAGTTCTTC. Amino acid sequence: CASSLEAGRGNEQFF. Full variable domain (missing parts from reference TRBV11-3 and TRBJ2-1): EAGVVQSPRYKIIEKKQPVAFWCNPISGHNTLYWYLQNLGQGPELLIRYENEEAVDDSQLPKDRFSAERLKGVDSTLKIQPAELGDSAVYLCASSLEAGRGNEQFFGPGTRLTVL.

This clonotype was detected ten times or more. J is TRBJ1-5 and V is TRBV30; D ambiguous. CDR3 length: 12 residues. The germline CDR1 and CDR2 sequences are GTSNPN and SVGIG (reference sequence). Trimming shortened V by 3 bases and J by 4 bases, and 7 bases separated the two germline ends. The CDR3 reads CAWSQPNQPQHF. The CDR3 DNA reads as TGTGCCTGGAGCCAGCCGAATCAGCCCCAGCATTTT.

This clonotype was seen a few times. V and J are TRBV20-1 and TRBJ1-5; no definite D call. V was cut by 1 base and J by 0 bases, with 10 bases left in between. This CDR3 is built from 15 residues. Germline V gives CDR1 DFQATT, CDR2 SNEGSKA (reference sequence). The CDR3 loop reads CSARGPNYSNQPQHF. As DNA, the CDR3 is TGCAGTGCTAGAGGACCGAATTATAGCAATCAGCCCCAGCATTTT.

Ten or more counts support this clonotype. This chain uses TRBV2 with TRBJ2-3; D remains unclear. The germline CDR1 and CDR2 sequences are SNHLY and FYNNEI. The V end lost 4 bases, the J end lost 2 bases, and 13 bases lay between the germline ends. The CDR3 runs 15 residues. As DNA, the CDR3 is TGTGCCAGCAGTGTGGGCCGCGTCCCCACAGATACGCAGTATTTT. Translation: CASSVGRVPTDTQYF.

V gene TRBV6-1 combines with J gene TRBJ2-5; the match to TRBD2 covers 9 bases. This CDR3 region has 15 residues. The V gene end was trimmed by 3 bases and the J gene end by 4 bases; junction bases not matched to a gene: 6. Germline CDR1 reads MNHNS; CDR2 reads SASEGT. CDR3 sequence: CASSDAAGGRETQYF. CDR3 in DNA: TGTGCCAGCAGTGACGCAGCGGGAGGCCGAGAGACCCAGTACTTC.

Only a few counts were recorded for this clonotype. The chain employs TRBV6-1 and TRBJ2-1; no clear D gene. The CDR3 extends over 13 amino acids. Germline values: CDR1 MNHNS, CDR2 SASEGT. V lost 5 bases to trimming and J lost 5 bases, with 10 bases between them. The chain's CDR3 is CASSPRKDNEQFF. The CDR3 DNA follows: TGTGCCAGCAGTCCCCGAAAAGACAATGAGCAGTTCTTC.